This TCR beta chain appears in the sequencing data of a study of cytomegalovirus exposure and HLA in healthy donors. Germline assignment: CDR1 MGHRA and CDR2 YSYEKL. V lost 1 base and J 6 bases, leaving 4 bases between the germline ends. The CDR3 runs 12 residues. Remarks on this clone: What it binds is unknown.

The primer mix had 60 Vbeta and 13 Jbeta primers. Only in-frame clones appear in the TCRdb table, and some are missing; sequencing was by immunoSEQ multiplex PCR. There are some 130,000 clones in the sample; about 80% occur only once, and about 6.5% lies in the top ten. Findings and limits, study-wide: As a later analysis showed, a missense DCLRE1C variant was linked to trimming of TCR beta V- and J-genes. About 87% or about 30% of the time was how often most TCR beta V segments were productive, according to an earlier analysis. In a later analysis, at a false discovery rate of 0.05, approximately 15,000 TCR beta sequences matched HLA alleles.

The sample taken for sequencing was PBMCs. The chain links TRBV4-1 to TRBJ2-1; no definite D call. This clonotype was sampled from a man aged 35-49 years in good health and CMV-seropositive. For the CDR3, the DNA is TGCGCCAGCAGCCAAGGAGGCAATGAGCAGTTCTTC. Translated: CASSQGGNEQFF.